This note documents a single TCR beta chain sequence. Its antigen remains unknown. The assay was immunoSEQ multiplex PCR, and TCRdb's table has in-frame clones only and misses some. In the table there are about 4,000 clones, approximately 73% of which are singletons. The data were obtained in a study of immune evolution from preneoplasia to lung adenocarcinoma. General study findings and limits: From normal lung to invasive adenocarcinoma, top clone frequencies appeared to decrease. Highest clonality occurred in KRAS-mutant, not EGFR-mutant or double wild-type, nodules.

The CDR3 covers 15 residues. Per the germline V gene, CDR1 is WSHSY and CDR2 is SAAADI. V was pared by 0 bases and J by 0 bases, with 8 bases between. Histologic diagnosis was independently verified by two lung pathologists. V is TRBV10-2 and J is TRBJ1-1; unclear D gene. This TCR was recovered from a person in their 70s with invasive lung adenocarcinoma. Some clones in this sample may be carry-over from other donors' samples. Sequenced: FFPE invasive lung adenocarcinoma tissue. CDR3 coding DNA: TGCGCCAGCAGTGAGTCTACAAGAATGAACACTGAAGCTTTCTTT. This gives the protein CASSESTRMNTEAFF.